The rows below give T cell receptor beta chains drawn from one sample of a study of blood T cell repertoires in COVID-19. TCRdb's copy holds only in-frame clones and misses some; the assay was immunoSEQ multiplex PCR. The profile shows 220,000 or so clones, 75% to 90% of them singletons. Sample: peripheral blood. The receptors originated from a woman over 75 with COVID-19, enrolled during active disease. CDR3s include the opening cysteine and the closing phenylalanine or tryptophan. Each record gives: clone size, D gene, J gene, V gene, CDR3 DNA, CDR3 protein. The D gene is left open where the match is weak. A clone size is listed for some rows: how often the clone was seen (once, few, many), or a class if it is expanded.

>once|NA|TRBJ1-6|TRBV10-3
TGTGCCACCTCAGGGGTACCTAATAATTCACCCCTCCACTTT
CATSGVPNNSPLHF
>NA|NA|TRBJ1-2|TRBV4-1
TGCGCCAGCAGCGGATATACGGGCTATGGCTACACCTTC
CASSGYTGYGYTF
>NA|NA|TRBJ1-3|TRBV5-1
TGCGCCAGCAGCTTGTACCCTGGCCTCTCTGGAAACACCATATATTTT
CASSLYPGLSGNTIYF
>NA|TRBD2|TRBJ2-6|TRBV7-6
TGTGCCAGCAGCGGGGAGGGGTTAGGGGCCAACGTCCTGACTTTC
CASSGEGLGANVLTF
>NA|TRBD1|TRBJ1-2|TRBV3-1/TRBV3-2
TGTGCCAGCAGGACACAGGGGGCCTATGGCTACACCTTC
CASRTQGAYGYTF
>NA|NA|TRBJ1-5|TRBV3-1/TRBV3-2
TGTGCCAGCAGCCAAGCAAATAGCAATCAGCCCCAGCATTTT
CASSQANSNQPQHF
>NA|NA|TRBJ2-7|TRBV10-2
TGCGCCAGCCACCGGTCGGAGGGTAGCGAGCAGTACTTC
CASHRSEGSEQYF
>few|NA|TRBJ1-1|TRBV5-8
TGTGCCAGCAGCCTGAGGGTTGTGGAAGCTTTCTTT
CASSLRVVEAFF
>NA|TRBD1|TRBJ1-1|TRBV6-6
TGTGCCAGCACCTCAGGACAGGCGACAATCACTGAAGCTTTCTTT
CASTSGQATITEAFF
>NA|TRBD2|TRBJ2-5|TRBV6-2/TRBV6-3
TGTGCCAGCAGTTCGGGGGGGGAGACCCAGTACTTC
CASSSGGETQYF
>once|TRBD2|TRBJ2-2|TRBV5-1
TGCGCCAGCAGGCCTCTTAGCGGGCCAGCGAACACCGGGGAGCTGTTTTTT
CASRPLSGPANTGELFF
>NA|TRBD1|TRBJ1-2|TRBV5-6
TGTGCCAGCAGCTCGGGACAGTTAAACTATGGCTACACCTTC
CASSSGQLNYGYTF
>NA|NA|TRBJ1-6|TRBV28
TGTGCCAGCAGTTTTTCGTTTGTGTCAGGGGATAATTCACCCCTCCACTTT
CASSFSFVSGDNSPLHF
>NA|NA|TRBJ1-2|TRBV28
TGTGCCAGCAGTTTCTCGGATGGCTACACCTTC
CASSFSDGYTF
>NA|TRBD2|TRBJ2-7|TRBV5-1
TGCGCCAGCAGCGGAGGACTAGCGGGAGTAGGTAACGAGCAGTACTTC
CASSGGLAGVGNEQYF
>NA|NA|TRBJ2-5|TRBV6-5
TGTGCCAGCATAGCGCGGGGAGGGACCCAGTACTTC
CASIARGGTQYF
>NA|NA|TRBJ2-7|TRBV6-2/TRBV6-3
TGTGCCAGCAGTTCCACAGGCGGCGGGACCTACGAGCAGTACTTC
CASSSTGGGTYEQYF
>NA|TRBD1|TRBJ1-5|TRBV6-2/TRBV6-3
TGTGCCAGCAGTTACCCGGGACAGGGAGGCCAGCCCCAGCATTTT
CASSYPGQGGQPQHF
>few|TRBD1|TRBJ1-5|TRBV12-5
TGTGCTAGTGGTTCGACAGGGGGGTTTTGGCCCCAGCATTTT
CASGSTGGFWPQHF
>NA|TRBD2|TRBJ2-7|TRBV29-1
TGCAGCGTTCTTTCCGGGACTAGCGGGACCTACGAGCAGTACTTC
CSVLSGTSGTYEQYF
>NA|NA|TRBJ1-1|TRBV5-5
TGTGCCAGCAGCCGTACTGCACAGGGCGAGGGCACTGAAGCTTTCTTT
CASSRTAQGEGTEAFF
>NA|NA|TRBJ2-1|TRBV19
TGTGCCAGTAGTTTAGACGGCCTAGCCGGTTACAATGAGCAGTTCTTC
CASSLDGLAGYNEQFF
>NA|TRBD1|TRBJ2-2|TRBV27
TGTGCCAGCATATCTTCGAGACAGGGGGCCGTCGGGGAGCTGTTTTTT
CASISSRQGAVGELFF
>NA|NA|TRBJ1-3|TRBV28
TGTGCCAGCAGTTCCACTATGGGAGGCACCATATATTTT
CASSSTMGGTIYF
>NA|NA|TRBJ1-2|TRBV27
TGTGCCAGCAGTTCCGAATCAGGGTACGGCTACACCTTC
CASSSESGYGYTF
>NA|TRBD1|TRBJ1-3|TRBV28
TGTGCCAGCACCCCAGGGCAGGGGGCGATTTCTGGAAACACCATATATTTT
CASTPGQGAISGNTIYF
>NA|TRBD1|TRBJ1-1|TRBV30
TGTGCCTGTATAAGGGGGCCTGGAAACTTTGAAGCTTTCTTT
CACIRGPGNFEAFF
>few|NA|TRBJ1-2|TRBV18
TGTGCCAGCTCACCACGTCAGGATTACGGTGGCTACACCTTC
CASSPRQDYGGYTF
>NA|TRBD1|TRBJ1-2|TRBV5-6
TGTGCCAGCAGCTTGCAGGGGGCGAGGATGCAAGCTGGCTACACCTTC
CASSLQGARMQAGYTF
>many|NA|TRBJ1-3|TRBV5-4
TGTGCCAGCAGCTTGGGTACGGTTAGATCTGGAAACACCATATATTTT
CASSLGTVRSGNTIYF
>NA|NA|TRBJ1-2|TRBV2
TGTGCCAGCAGGCGGGGTTATGGCTACACCTTC
CASRRGYGYTF
>NA|NA|TRBJ1-2|TRBV11-2
TGTGCCAGCAGCTTAGATCTGTGGCAGACTTACTATGGCTACACCTTC
CASSLDLWQTYYGYTF